Shown below are 14 T cell receptor beta chains from a single sample sequenced in a study of blood T cell repertoires in COVID-19. The repertoire was sequenced with immunoSEQ multiplex PCR; TCRdb's copy has only in-frame clones and lacks some. Of 200,000 to 250,000 clones listed, about 86% were seen once; the top ten hold 6.2%. Sequenced input: peripheral blood. The receptors here all came from a man aged 55 to 70 with acute or convalescent COVID-19.

The chain's CDR3 is CASIRQVVPEDREILAIGYTF. The CDR3 DNA follows: TGTGCCAGCATCAGGCAGGTGGTGCCCGAGGACAGGGAGATTTTGGCTATTGGCTACACCTTC. This chain links TRBV7-9 with TRBJ1-2; 8 nucleotides align to TRBD1. The germline V gene has CDR1 SEHNR and CDR2 FQNEAQ (reference sequence). V shed 7 bases and J 7 bases; nucleotides not matched to a gene: 32. The CDR3 spans 21 residues.

This clone was counted only a few times. The chain employs TRBV3-1 (or the pseudogene TRBV3-2) and TRBJ1-1; TRBD1 aligns across 12 bases. The V segment lost 4 bases and the J segment 0 bases; nucleotides outside the gene matches: 3. Germline CDR1 reads LGHDT; CDR2 reads YNNKEL (reference sequence). The CDR3 totals 16 residues. The CDR3 DNA is TGTGCCAGCAGCCCCGGGACAGGGGGCATGAACACTGAAGCTTTCTTT. Encoded protein: CASSPGTGGMNTEAFF.

The CDR3 sequence: CASSFLGTKNTEAFF. CDR3 bases: TGTGCCAGCAGTTTTTTAGGGACAAAGAACACTGAAGCTTTCTTT. The V gene is TRBV28, the J gene TRBJ1-1, with a possible D match to TRBD1 (6 bases). Germline CDR1 reads MDHEN; CDR2 reads SYDVKM. The CDR3 runs to 15 residues. V gave up 3 bases and J gave up 1 base, with 12 bases separating them.

The gene calls are TRBV7-9 and TRBJ1-5; D not resolved. CDR1 and CDR2 from the germline V gene are SEHNR and FQNEAQ (reference sequence). The germline V and J ends were trimmed by 1 base and 3 bases, with 7 bases remaining between them. There are 14 residues in the CDR3. As DNA, the CDR3 is TGTGCCAGCAGCTTAGGAGGGATCAATCAGCCCCAGCATTTT. This codes for CASSLGGINQPQHF. Filled out from reference TRBV7-9 and TRBJ1-5, the complete variable domain reads DTGVSQNPRHKITKRGQNVTFRCDPISEHNRLYWYRQTLGQGPEFLTYFQNEAQLEKSRLLSDRFSAERPKGSFSTLEIQRTEQGDSAMYLCASSLGGINQPQHFGDGTRLSIL.

The chain joins TRBV18 to TRBJ1-1; D may be TRBD1 (6 bases). With 0 bases removed from V and 3 bases from J, the gap between germline ends came to 11 bases. This CDR3 region has 15 residues. Germline CDR1 KGHSH, CDR2 LQKENI. The DNA of the CDR3 is TGTGCCAGCTCACCACCGGGGAGGGGGGACACTGAAGCTTTCTTT. Residues: CASSPPGRGDTEAFF.

V and J are TRBV18 and TRBJ1-2, with 12 positions matching TRBD1. The CDR3 runs 15 residues. The V segment lost 6 bases and the J segment 7 bases; nucleotides outside the gene matches: 9. The germline CDR1 and CDR2 sequences are KGHSH and LQKENI. The CDR3 coding sequence is TGTGCCAGCTCGCCCCAGGGACAGGGGGCGAGTGGCTACACCTTC. This codes for CASSPQGQGASGYTF.

The rearrangement links TRBV5-8 to TRBJ2-7; 12 bases line up with TRBD2. This CDR3 is built from 16 residues. Germline lookup yields CDR1 SGHTS and CDR2 YDEGEE. The V gene end was trimmed by 2 bases and the J gene end by 1 base; junction bases not matched to a gene: 4. This CDR3 is CASSLILAGGSYEQYF. The CDR3 region has the DNA TGTGCCAGCAGCTTAATACTAGCGGGAGGATCCTACGAGCAGTACTTC.

This sequence joins TRBV9 and TRBJ2-2, with D maybe TRBD1 (6 bases). CDR1 SGDLS and CDR2 YYNGEE come from the germline V gene. The CDR3 covers 16 residues. V was clipped by 1 base and J by 5 bases, with 15 bases between them. The CDR3 DNA sequence: TGTGCCAGCAGCGTAACAGGGAGCTTGTCGACCGGGGAGCTGTTTTTT. Protein: CASSVTGSLSTGELFF.

The chain employs TRBV5-6 and TRBJ2-7, with D perhaps TRBD1 (6 bases). V was trimmed by 4 bases and J by 0 bases, leaving 11 bases between them. Germline V gene data show CDR1 as SGHDT and CDR2 as YYEEEE. The CDR3 runs to 14 residues. CDR3 in amino acids: CASSADSYSYEQYF. DNA of the CDR3: TGTGCCAGCAGCGCGGACAGTTACTCCTACGAGCAGTACTTC.

The rearrangement uses TRBV12-1 and TRBJ2-2; the table calls TRBD2, which could not be checked here. TRBV12-1 is an annotated pseudogene. The CDR3 is 14 amino acids. The CDR3 loop is CASSLTTSTGELFF. CDR3 in DNA: TGTGCCAGCAGCCTCACAACTAGCACCGGGGAGCTGTTTTTT.

The CDR3 protein is CASRAGGELFF. CDR3 bases: TGTGCCAGCAGAGCAGGGGGGGAGCTGTTTTTT. The gene calls are TRBV7-9 and TRBJ2-2; the D gene is possibly TRBD1 (5 bases). Trimming removed 6 bases at V and 8 bases at J, with 7 bases between. The CDR3 length is 11 residues. CDR1 SEHNR and CDR2 FQNEAQ come from the germline V gene (reference sequence).

The V and J genes are TRBV7-9 and TRBJ1-2; 7 positions agree with TRBD1. Looked up from germline, CDR1 is SEHNR and CDR2 is FQNEAQ (reference sequence). The J segment lost 8 bases and the V segment lost 9 bases, leaving 12 bases of the junction unmatched. This CDR3 contains 13 residues. Here the CDR3 reads CASSTGARDGYTF. CDR3 coding DNA: TGTGCCAGTTCAACAGGGGCGCGGGACGGCTACACCTTC.

The CDR3: CATGGGSQPQHF. DNA for the CDR3: TGTGCCACTGGGGGGGGCTCTCAGCCCCAGCATTTT. V gene TRBV24-1 combines with J gene TRBJ1-5; perhaps TRBD1 as D (6 bases). CDR1 and CDR2 from the germline V gene are KGHDR and SFDVKD. Trimming removed 10 bases from V and 6 bases from J, with 12 bases in between. This CDR3 has 12 amino acids.

This clone was observed a few times. This chain connects TRBV2 to TRBJ1-1; D unclear. Deletions cut 10 bases from V and 1 base from J, with 7 bases between. The CDR3 loop spans 11 amino acids. The V gene's germline CDR1 is SNHLY and CDR2 FYNNEI. As DNA, the CDR3 is TGTGCCACCACAGAGAACACTGAAGCTTTCTTT. This translates into CATTENTEAFF.